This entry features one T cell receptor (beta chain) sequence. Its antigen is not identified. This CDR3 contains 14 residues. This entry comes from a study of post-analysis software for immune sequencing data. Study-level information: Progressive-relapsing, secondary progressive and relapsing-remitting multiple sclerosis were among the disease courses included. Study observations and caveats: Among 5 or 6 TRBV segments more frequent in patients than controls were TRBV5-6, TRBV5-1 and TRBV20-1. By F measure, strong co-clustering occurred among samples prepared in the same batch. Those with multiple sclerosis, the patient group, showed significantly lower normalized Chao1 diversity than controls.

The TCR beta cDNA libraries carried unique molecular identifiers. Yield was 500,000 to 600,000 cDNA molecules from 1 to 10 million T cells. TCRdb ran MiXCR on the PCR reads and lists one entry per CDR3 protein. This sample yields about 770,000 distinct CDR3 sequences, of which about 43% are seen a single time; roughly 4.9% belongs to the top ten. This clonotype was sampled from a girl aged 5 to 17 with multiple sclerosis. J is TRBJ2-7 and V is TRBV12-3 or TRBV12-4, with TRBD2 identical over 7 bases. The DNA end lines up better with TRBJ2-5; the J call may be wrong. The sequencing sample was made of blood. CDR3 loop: CASSFDGRFETQYF. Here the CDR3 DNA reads TGTGCCAGCAGTTTTGACGGGAGGTTCGAGACCCAGTACTTC.